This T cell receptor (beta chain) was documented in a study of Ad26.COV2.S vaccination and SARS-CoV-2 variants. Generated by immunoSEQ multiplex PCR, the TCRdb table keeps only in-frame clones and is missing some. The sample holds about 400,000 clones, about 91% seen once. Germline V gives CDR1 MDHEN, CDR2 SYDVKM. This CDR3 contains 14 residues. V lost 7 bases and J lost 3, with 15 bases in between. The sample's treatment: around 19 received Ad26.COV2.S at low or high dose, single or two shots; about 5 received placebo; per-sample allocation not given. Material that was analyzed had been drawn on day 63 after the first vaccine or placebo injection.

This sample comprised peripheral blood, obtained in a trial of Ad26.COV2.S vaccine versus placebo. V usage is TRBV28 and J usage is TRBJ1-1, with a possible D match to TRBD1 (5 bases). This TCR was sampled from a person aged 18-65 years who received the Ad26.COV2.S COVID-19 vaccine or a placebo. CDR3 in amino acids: CASKTGEGHTEAFF. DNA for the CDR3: TGTGCCAGCAAGACGGGGGAAGGGCACACTGAAGCTTTCTTT.